This T cell receptor beta chain was sequenced in a study of shared clonotypes between healthy human individuals. Study in general: Every donor yielded three CD4 naive, three CD4 memory, two CD8 naive and one CD8 memory plate. General study findings and limits: Depth was large, yet rarefaction showed that sorted-subset sequencing was incomplete.

Comments on this clone: The antigen remains unidentified.

In the original workflow: Without quality scores, immunoSEQ junctional reads could not be filtered like full-length reads. The table came from immunoSEQ multiplex PCR; TCRdb's copy has only in-frame clones and leaves some out. That table supplies the V and J calls and clone size; D and trimming were determined from the DNA. The sample comprises about 1.5 million clones, approximately 98% of which are singletons, and roughly 0.45% rests with the top ten. Researchers partitioned CD4+ cells into CD45RA+ naive and CD45RA-negative memory subsets. The sequence derives from a man aged 25 to 45 in good health. Sequencing input: naive CD4+ T cells sorted from blood. The subset: CD45RA+ positively selected.

The CDR3 protein is CASRWGAEAFF. The CDR3 nucleotides read TGTGCCAGCAGATGGGGAGCTGAAGCTTTCTTT. The chain joins TRBV6-5 to TRBJ1-1; D not resolved. V dropped 6 bases and J dropped 6 bases, with 8 bases sitting between them. This CDR3 has 11 amino acids. CDR1 MNHEY and CDR2 SVGAGI come from the germline V gene.